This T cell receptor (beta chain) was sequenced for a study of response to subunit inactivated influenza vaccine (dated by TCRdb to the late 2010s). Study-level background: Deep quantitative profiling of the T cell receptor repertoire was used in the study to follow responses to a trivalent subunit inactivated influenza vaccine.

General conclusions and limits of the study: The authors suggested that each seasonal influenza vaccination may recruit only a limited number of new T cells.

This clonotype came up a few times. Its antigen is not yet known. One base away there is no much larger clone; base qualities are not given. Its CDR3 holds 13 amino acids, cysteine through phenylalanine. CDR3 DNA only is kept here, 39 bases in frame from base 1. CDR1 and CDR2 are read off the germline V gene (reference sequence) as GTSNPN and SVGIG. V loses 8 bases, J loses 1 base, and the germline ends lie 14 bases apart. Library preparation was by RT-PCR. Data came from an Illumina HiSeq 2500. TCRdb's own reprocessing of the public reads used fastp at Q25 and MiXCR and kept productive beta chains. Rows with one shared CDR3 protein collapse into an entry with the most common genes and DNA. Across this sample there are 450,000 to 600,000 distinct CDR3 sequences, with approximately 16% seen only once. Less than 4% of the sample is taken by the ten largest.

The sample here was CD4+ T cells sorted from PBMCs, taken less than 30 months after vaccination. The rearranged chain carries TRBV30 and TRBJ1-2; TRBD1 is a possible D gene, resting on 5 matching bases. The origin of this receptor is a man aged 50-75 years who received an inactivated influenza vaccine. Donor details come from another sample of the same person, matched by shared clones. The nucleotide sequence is TGTGCCGGCCGGGGACTCAATAACTATGGCTACACCTTC. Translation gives CAGRGLNNYGYTF.